This TCR beta chain was recovered during a study of control samples from healthy donors and cancer patients. This table comes from immunoSEQ multiplex PCR, and its TCRdb copy is limited to in-frame clones, with some not included. This sample has some 90,000 clones, with 90% to 95% found just once. V gave up 4 bases and J gave up 4 bases; unmatched junction bases: 7. This CDR3 has 15 amino acids. The V gene's germline CDR1 is SGDLS and CDR2 YYNGEE. The chain links TRBV9 to TRBJ1-4; TRBD1 matches 7 bases. The sample consisted of blood. This clonotype was sampled from a young woman in good health. The chain's CDR3 is CASSFTGTVNEKLFF. The CDR3 DNA reads as TGTGCCAGCAGCTTCACCGGGACAGTTAATGAAAAACTGTTTTTT.